Presented here are 27 T cell receptor beta chains from one specimen sequenced in a study of cytomegalovirus exposure and HLA in healthy donors. Primers for the PCR totalled 60 Vbeta and 13 Jbeta. Repertoires were generated with immunoSEQ multiplex PCR, while TCRdb's copy carries only in-frame clones and drops some. The sample includes fewer than 250,000 clones, approximately 86% of them seen just once. The sample comprised PBMCs. These receptors were obtained from a boy under 10 years old in good health and CMV-seronegative.

The genes are TRBV14 and TRBJ1-1, with D hard to call. Germline lookup yields CDR1 SGHDN and CDR2 FVKESK. The V end lost 3 bases, the J end lost 0 bases, and 8 bases lay between the germline ends. CDR3 length: 14 residues. In DNA, the CDR3 is TGTGCCAGCAGCCACAGCGGACTGAACACTGAAGCTTTCTTT. Its protein is CASSHSGLNTEAFF.

The gene calls are TRBV6-4 and TRBJ1-2; a possible D gene is TRBD1 (5 bases). Trimming took 2 bases from V and 6 from J, leaving 7 bases between them. Germline assignment: CDR1 MRHNA and CDR2 SNTAGT. The CDR3 has 12 amino acids. The CDR3 here is CASSDRGNGYTF. The CDR3 nucleotides are TGTGCCAGCAGTGACAGGGGCAATGGCTACACCTTC.

Written as DNA, the CDR3 is TGTGCCAGCAGTGAGGGGGACAGGGGAGGCGACGAGCAGTACTTC. The encoded protein is CASSEGDRGGDEQYF. V usage is TRBV6-1 and J usage is TRBJ2-7, with 10 nucleotides matching TRBD1. J was trimmed by 5 bases and V by 3 bases; bases with no gene match: 7. CDR1 and CDR2 from the germline V gene are MNHNS and SASEGT. The CDR3 runs 15 residues.

The rearrangement uses TRBV29-1 and TRBJ1-1; a possible D gene is TRBD1 (5 bases). The CDR3 covers 12 residues. Trimming pared 4 bases from V and 5 bases from J, leaving 11 bases between. Germline V CDR1 and CDR2: SQVTM, ANQGSEA. The CDR3 here is CSVARQITEAFF. The CDR3 nucleotides are TGCAGCGTTGCCCGACAGATAACTGAAGCTTTCTTT. Looking up the rest from reference TRBV29-1 and TRBJ1-1 gives the full variable domain: SAVISQKPSRDICQRGTSLTIQCQVDSQVTMMFWYRQQPGQSLTLIATANQGSEATYESGFVIDKFPISRPNLTFSTLTVSNMSPEDSSIYLCSVARQITEAFFGQGTRLTVV.

In regard to this clone: At one end, the junction sequence differs from germline, possibly due to a read error. The rearrangement links TRBV10-3 to TRBJ2-5; TRBD2 matches at 7 bases. The V gene's germline CDR1 is ENHRY and CDR2 SYGVKD. This CDR3 spans 17 amino acids. Here the CDR3 reads CAISNVGGSNPGESQYF. CDR3 bases: TGTGCCATCAGTAATGTGGGGGGGTCCAATCCGGGAGAGTCCCAGTACTTC.

In its sample, this clone was seen once. CDR3 region: CASSFSTPPGAGGQETQYF. For the CDR3, the DNA is TGTGCCAGCAGTTTCTCAACCCCCCCGGGGGCAGGGGGACAAGAGACCCAGTACTTC. The chain recombines TRBV28 with TRBJ2-5, with D perhaps matching TRBD1 (7 bases). The CDR3 runs 19 residues. The V and J ends lost 3 bases and 2 bases respectively, with 25 bases between them. Germline-derived CDR1 and CDR2 are MDHEN and SYDVKM.

This clone was detected only once. V is TRBV29-1 and J is TRBJ1-1; no definite D call. Germline V gene data show CDR1 as SQVTM and CDR2 as ANQGSEA. Trimming pared 4 bases from V and 1 base from J, leaving 25 bases between. The CDR3 is made up of 18 amino acids. Here the CDR3 reads CSVGVGRHVGLANTEAFF. DNA for the CDR3: TGCAGCGTTGGCGTGGGCAGGCACGTGGGCCTCGCGAACACTGAAGCTTTCTTT.

CDR3 in DNA: TGCAGCGTTGAGGGGGGGGGACAGGGACAGTACGAGCAGTACTTC. Translating gives CSVEGGGQGQYEQYF. This chain connects TRBV29-1 to TRBJ2-7, with 9 bases that match TRBD1. Per the germline V gene, CDR1 is SQVTM and CDR2 is ANQGSEA. Trimming removed 3 bases from V and 4 bases from J; junction bases left unmatched: 10. The CDR3 has 15 residues.

This clone was counted between two and nine times. The chain recombines TRBV6-4 with TRBJ1-1; TRBD1 agrees at 9 bases. The CDR3 is 13 residues long. The V gene's germline CDR1 is MRHNA and CDR2 SNTAGT. The trim removed 4 bases at V and 10 bases at J, leaving 7 bases unmatched. The DNA of the CDR3 is TGTGCCAGCAGTGTCAATGGACAGGGGATAGCTTTCTTT. Its protein product is CASSVNGQGIAFF.

This clone was counted a few times. This sequence joins TRBV5-1 and TRBJ2-7; 9 bases align to TRBD1. J was trimmed by 6 bases and V by 4 bases; bases with no gene match: 8. There are 14 residues in the CDR3. Germline V gives CDR1 SGHRS, CDR2 YFSETQ. CDR3 DNA sequence: TGCGCCAGCAGCGGACCGACAGGGGGAGGCGAGCAGTACTTC. Amino acids: CASSGPTGGGEQYF.

A single count supports this clone. V and J are TRBV5-8 and TRBJ1-6; D uncertain. Germline values: CDR1 SGHTS, CDR2 YDEGEE. CDR3 length equals 13 residues. Trimming removed 0 bases from V and 4 bases from J, with 2 bases in between. DNA for the CDR3: TGTGCCAGCAGCTTGGTATATAATTCACCCCTCCACTTT. Protein product: CASSLVYNSPLHF.

The J gene is TRBJ2-7, the V gene TRBV28; the match to TRBD2 covers 7 bases. Germline CDR1 reads MDHEN; CDR2 reads SYDVKM. This CDR3 region has 13 residues. V dropped 2 bases and J dropped 4; count of bases not matched to a gene: 2. For the CDR3, the DNA is TGTGCCAGCAGTTTAGCGGGAGATTACGAGCAGTACTTC. This translates into CASSLAGDYEQYF.

This rearrangement joins TRBV19 to TRBJ2-7; no clear D gene. In germline, CDR1 is LNHDA, CDR2 SQIVND (reference sequence). CDR3 length: 10 amino acids. Trimming removed 10 bases from V and 4 bases from J, with 8 bases in between. CDR3 region: CAMFPYEQYF. DNA of the CDR3: TGTGCCATGTTTCCTTACGAGCAGTACTTC.

The chain combines TRBV7-9 with TRBJ2-7, with TRBD1 as a possible D gene (6 bases). The CDR3 extends over 16 amino acids. Per germline, CDR1 SEHNR and CDR2 FQNEAQ (reference sequence). V lost 5 bases, J lost 5 bases, and 22 bases lay in between. The CDR3 DNA follows: TGTGCCAGCAGCCCCATGGTAACAGGGTTTGTCCACGAGCAGTACTTC. Translation gives CASSPMVTGFVHEQYF.

The chain joins TRBV7-6 to TRBJ2-5, with a weak D call TRBD2 (5 bases). V lost 5 bases, J lost 2 bases, and 9 bases lay in between. Germline V gene lookup returns CDR1 SGHVS and CDR2 FNYEAQ. The CDR3 sequence is 13 residues long. The CDR3 nucleotides read TGTGCCAGCAGCCTCCGGACTCAAGAGACCCAGTACTTC. As protein: CASSLRTQETQYF. The variable domain in full, with the rest retrieved from reference TRBV7-6 and TRBJ2-5, is GAGVSQSPRYKVTKRGQDVALRCDPISGHVSLYWYRQALGQGPEFLTYFNYEAQQDKSGLPNDRFSAERPEGSISTLTIQRTEQRDSAMYRCASSLRTQETQYFGPGTRLLVL.

The chain recombines TRBV27 with TRBJ1-1; TRBD1 is a possible D gene (5 bases). The germline V and J ends were trimmed by 3 bases and 5 bases, with 10 bases remaining between them. The CDR3 has 13 residues. The germline V gene has CDR1 MNHEY and CDR2 SMNVEV (reference sequence). CDR3 protein: CASSLNGGTEAFF. The CDR3 DNA reads TGTGCCAGCAGTTTGAACGGGGGGACTGAAGCTTTCTTT.

The rearrangement joins TRBV5-1 to TRBJ2-1, with TRBD2 matching 9 bases. CDR3 length: 14 residues. Trimming took 4 bases from V and 5 from J; bases not matched to a gene: 4. From germline, CDR1 is SGHRS and CDR2 YFSETQ. The CDR3 DNA sequence: TGCGCCAGCAGCGAAGGGACTAGCCACAATGAGCAGTTCTTC. It encodes CASSEGTSHNEQFF.

This sequence joins TRBV6-4 and TRBJ2-2, with TRBD2 as a possible D gene (6 bases). V was clipped by 8 bases and J by 0 bases, with 10 bases between them. Looked up from germline, CDR1 is MRHNA and CDR2 is SNTAGT. The CDR3 is made up of 14 amino acids. The CDR3 spells CASGGLTNTGELFF. CDR3 DNA sequence: TGTGCCAGCGGGGGACTGACGAACACCGGGGAGCTGTTTTTT.

V gene TRBV19 combines with J gene TRBJ2-7, with D possibly being TRBD2 (6 bases). This CDR3 comprises 14 residues. The germline V gene encodes CDR1 LNHDA and CDR2 SQIVND (reference sequence). Trimming removed 1 base from V and 7 bases from J, with 14 bases in between. The CDR3 DNA sequence: TGTGCCAGTAGTATAGGGTTTGGCGCGGGGGAGCAGTACTTC. It yields the protein CASSIGFGAGEQYF. The variable domain in full, completed from reference TRBV19 and TRBJ2-7, reads DGGITQSPKYLFRKEGQNVTLSCEQNLNHDAMYWYRQDPGQGLRLIYYSQIVNDFQKGDIAEGYSVSREKKESFPLTVTSAQKNPTAFYLCASSIGFGAGEQYFGPGTRLTVT.

The V gene is TRBV27, the J gene TRBJ1-2; D is unclear. The V gene's germline CDR1 is MNHEY and CDR2 SMNVEV (reference sequence). There are 13 residues in the CDR3. Trimming took 5 bases from V and 3 from J, leaving 10 bases between them. The CDR3 is CASSPMGYYGYTF. The DNA for the CDR3 is TGTGCCAGCAGTCCTATGGGCTACTATGGCTACACCTTC.

This chain connects TRBV27 to TRBJ2-3; 7 bases line up with TRBD2. Looked up from germline, CDR1 is MNHEY and CDR2 is SMNVEV (reference sequence). The CDR3 is made up of 13 amino acids. V was clipped by 2 bases and J by 9 bases; unmatched bases: 5. CDR3 sequence (DNA): TGTGCCAGCAGTTTAAGACTAGCCGGCACGCAGTATTTT. Translated: CASSLRLAGTQYF.

The chain joins TRBV27 to TRBJ1-1; D unclear. This CDR3 comprises 15 residues. V was pared by 2 bases and J by 7 bases, with 17 bases between. Germline CDR1 MNHEY, CDR2 SMNVEV (reference sequence). The CDR3 DNA is TGTGCCAGCAGTTTACGACTCAGCCCCGACCATGAAGCTTTCTTT. Protein sequence: CASSLRLSPDHEAFF.

The CDR3 DNA follows: TGCGCCAGCAGCCAGAACCCCCTAGACGAGCAGTACTTC. This translates into CASSQNPLDEQYF. V usage is TRBV4-1 and J usage is TRBJ2-7; D remains ambiguous. V lost 3 bases and J lost 5, with 11 bases in between. CDR1 is MGHRA and CDR2 is YSYEKL in the germline V gene. The CDR3 covers 13 residues.

This chain joins TRBV12-5 and TRBJ1-2; D gene ambiguous. In germline, CDR1 is LGHNT, CDR2 FRNRAP. This CDR3 is built from 13 residues. The germline V and J ends were trimmed by 6 bases and 6 bases, with 14 bases remaining between them. The DNA for the CDR3 is TGTGCTAGTGGCCCTCAGGCATTGAATGGCTACACCTTC. It translates to CASGPQALNGYTF.

V usage is TRBV28 and J usage is TRBJ2-2; perhaps TRBD2 as D (5 bases). The CDR3 is made up of 12 amino acids. CDR1 is MDHEN and CDR2 is SYDVKM in the germline V gene. V shed 6 bases and J shed 4 bases, with 6 bases lying between them. In DNA, the CDR3 is TGTGCCAGCAGCGGGGTCACCGGGGAGCTGTTTTTT. This sequence encodes CASSGVTGELFF.

The chain couples TRBV19 to TRBJ2-5; D not resolved. The CDR3 has 15 amino acids. The germline V gene has CDR1 LNHDA and CDR2 SQIVND (reference sequence). The V and J ends lost 2 bases and 4 bases respectively, with 14 bases between them. CDR3 loop: CASSITTLPGETQYF. CDR3 DNA sequence: TGTGCCAGTAGTATAACAACTTTACCGGGAGAGACCCAGTACTTC.

The gene calls are TRBV7-9 and TRBJ1-1; D possibly corresponds to TRBD1 (6 bases). Per the germline V gene, CDR1 is SEHNR and CDR2 is FQNEAQ (reference sequence). This CDR3 has 13 residues. V lost 2 bases to trimming and J lost 7 bases, with 11 bases between them. Here the CDR3 DNA reads TGTGCCAGCAGCTTAAATTCAGGGGTTGAAGCTTTCTTT. Translating it yields CASSLNSGVEAFF.